A selection of T cell receptor beta chains follows, all from one sample in a study of human T cells and chemical hapten exposure. MiXCR, run by TCRdb on the RACE reads, gives a single entry per CDR3 protein. The sample includes approximately 370,000 distinct CDR3 sequences, 5.5% of them seen just once. Specimen: whole blood, collected in connection with sensitization to the hapten diphenylcyclopropenone (DPC). The receptors derive from a young woman with alopecia areata. Some clones in this sample may be carry-over from other donors' samples. The CDR3 runs from the conserved cysteine through the conserved F or W.

TRBV20-1 CSAREPGQNYNEQFF
TRBV9 CASSVVENTGELFF
TRBV4-2 CASSQAGTGGLSTGELFF
TRBV20-1 CSAPGPPWYF
TRBV28 CASSLGQGDAGANTDTQYF
TRBV6-5 CASRTGLNIQYF
TRBV29-1 CSVVRTGGNTIYF
TRBV20-1 CSASETTSGGSGEQFF
TRBV12-3/TRBV12-4 CASSKQGSIYGYTF
TRBV6-4 CASSALADGTDTQYF
TRBV5-1 CASSLEAGSAQHF
TRBV4-3 CASSQVGFSTDTQYF
TRBV4-3 CASSQAPDRDYGYTF
TRBV6-5 CASSYSSGVQETQYF
TRBV14 CASSHVGAPTYGYTF
TRBV10-3 CAITSQNRSSYEQYF
TRBV6-1 CAVDRGSFEKLFF
TRBV7-2 CASSRGAWQVNTEAFF
TRBV28 CASRGPSYREVGANVLTF
TRBV12-3/TRBV12-4 CASSQTGVSQPQHF
TRBV5-4 CASSSSGGVETQYF
TRBV6-5 CASSRTMETQYF
TRBV5-6 CASIPYFSGGTDTQYF
TRBV12-3/TRBV12-4 CASIGGLAGGLYNEQFF
TRBV5-1 CASSLGQPSYEQYF
TRBV6-5 CASSYSRGTSDTQYF
TRBV20-1 CSARDGDVSYGYTF
TRBV10-3 CAISDGGRGAGEETQYF
TRBV18 CASSPGAARDGYTF
TRBV7-6 CASSFTSGVTGELFF
TRBV9 CASSDRDSNTLLNTEAFF
TRBV5-1 CASSPGPGRGSQYF
TRBV10-3 CAISRRDYGYTF
TRBV20-1 CSARDVRPLHF
TRBV2 CASTGASSYNSPLHF
TRBV12-3/TRBV12-4 CASSSTDSNQPQHF
TRBV6-1 CASSETRDQPQHF
TRBV4-2 CASSQEGGTLANYGYTF
TRBV6-6 CASSYAWAQPQHF
TRBV18 CASSPPNSLYNEQFF